This entry describes one TCR beta chain. The target antigen is unknown. Assay: immunoSEQ multiplex PCR; the TCRdb copy retains only in-frame clones and omits some. Of around 89,000 clones listed, just under 95% were seen once; the top ten hold roughly 0.4%. The sample belongs to a study of graft-versus-host responses after intestinal transplantation. Study background: Recipients underwent multivisceral, liver-intestinal, or isolated intestinal transplants. Anti-thymocyte globulin induction, then tacrolimus and steroids for two to four years, went to all recipients.

CDR1 is SNHLY and CDR2 is FYNNEI in the germline V gene. The CDR3 length is 12 residues. Overall study results and limits: Graft-donor T cell macrochimerism coincided with high graft-versus-host to host-versus-graft clonal ratios in allografts. Recipient bone marrow held GvH clones, some seen earlier in ileum or blood.

The chain has TRBV2 and TRBJ2-5, with 7 bases fitting TRBD1. The J call is in doubt because the DNA end fits TRBJ2-7 better. The TCR sequence derives from a human donor who was the organ donor for an intestinal transplant. This specimen was unstimulated CD8+ T cells sorted from spleen or lymph node cells, taken before transplant. CDR3 coding DNA: TGTGCCAGCAGCGGACAGGTCTACGAGCAGTACTTC. It yields the protein CASSGQVYEQYF.